This T cell receptor (beta chain) was sequenced in a study of CD8+ T cells in alopecia areata. Study at large: Treated individuals took tofacitinib by mouth, 5 to 10 mg twice daily.

Following RNA extraction, reverse transcription yielded cDNA that acted as the sequencing template. Here immunoSEQ multiplex PCR was the method, and the copy in TCRdb shows in-frame clones only, minus some. The sample consists of under 150,000 clones, 56% of them appearing once. Note on this clone: Its target is not known.

The ends were cut back, 8 bases at V and 0 bases at J, with 8 bases in the middle. The CDR3 runs 14 residues. Germline values: CDR1 MNHNY, CDR2 SVGAGI (reference sequence). Study-wide findings and caveats: With tofacitinib ongoing, many expanded lesional clones persisted in both scalp and blood.

Treatment reported: oral pan-JAK inhibitor, 5-10 mg twice daily. It was from alopecia areata patients that lesional scalp punch biopsies and peripheral blood were collected. The sample was CD4+ T cells sorted from blood, taken at week 24, from a patient treated with tofacitinib. V is TRBV6-6 and J is TRBJ2-6; D remains ambiguous. This sequence was found in a human donor with alopecia areata. The CDR3 spells CASELISGANVLTF. The DNA for the CDR3 is TGTGCCAGCGAACTCATCTCTGGGGCCAACGTCCTGACTTTC.